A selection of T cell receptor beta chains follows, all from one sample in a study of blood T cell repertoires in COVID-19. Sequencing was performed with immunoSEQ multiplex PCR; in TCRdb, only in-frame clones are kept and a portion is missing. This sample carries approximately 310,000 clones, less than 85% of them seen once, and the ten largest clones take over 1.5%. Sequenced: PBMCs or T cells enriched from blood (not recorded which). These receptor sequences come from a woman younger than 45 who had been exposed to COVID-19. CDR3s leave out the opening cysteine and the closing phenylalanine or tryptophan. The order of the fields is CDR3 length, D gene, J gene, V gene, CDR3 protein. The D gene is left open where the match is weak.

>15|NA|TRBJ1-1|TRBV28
ASSLYAGIVPNTEAF
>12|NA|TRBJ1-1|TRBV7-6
ASSLDTGNTEAF
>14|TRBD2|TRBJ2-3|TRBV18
ASSPVLAGGRDTQY
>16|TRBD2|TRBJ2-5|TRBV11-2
ASSLGVSGRKVGETQY
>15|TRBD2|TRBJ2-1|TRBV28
ASTIGGLAVLRNEQF
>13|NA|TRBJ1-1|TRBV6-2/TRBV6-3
ASSNAGAGATEAF
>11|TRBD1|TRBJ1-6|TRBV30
AGMGQYNSPLH
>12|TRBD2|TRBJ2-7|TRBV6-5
ASSPERENYEQY
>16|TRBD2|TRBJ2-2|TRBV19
ASRDGLAGGYWNGELF
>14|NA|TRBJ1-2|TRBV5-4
ASSPVGRGGSYGYT
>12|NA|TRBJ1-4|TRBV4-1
ASSLGGSNEKLF
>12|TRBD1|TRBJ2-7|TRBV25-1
ASSGSTGRHEQY
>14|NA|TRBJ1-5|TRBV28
ASSYRISYSNQPQH
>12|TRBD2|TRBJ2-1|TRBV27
ASQKRGTFNEQF